This T cell receptor (beta chain) was identified in a study of breast tumors, draining lymph nodes, adjacent tissues. From germline, CDR1 is KGHDR and CDR2 SFDVKD. The V and J ends lost 12 bases and 8 bases respectively, with 16 bases between them. This CDR3 comprises 12 residues. Study-wide findings and caveats: Tumor T cell lymph node origin was a supported hypothesis, not proven. Tumor and nontumor repertoires were significantly more similar in luminal-like than in basal-like breast cancer. Compared with lymph nodes, tumors were less diverse; compared with nontumor tissue, more.

TCRdb processed the multiplex PCR reads anew with MiXCR; each CDR3 protein has one entry. This sample yields over 200,000 distinct CDR3 sequences, of which less than 45% are seen a single time; under 4.5% belongs to the top ten. As concerns this clonotype: The antigen remains unidentified.

Breast cancer patients provided tissue from their axillary draining lymph nodes. The chain recombines TRBV24-1 with TRBJ1-3; the D gene is possibly TRBD1 (6 bases). What was sequenced was axillary lymph node tissue. This TCR was recovered from a female donor with breast cancer. Some clones in this sample may be carry-over from other donors' samples. The CDR3 bases are TGTGCCGCACTGGGCGGGGGCTACACCATATATTTT. It specifies CAALGGGYTIYF.